Below, 10 T cell receptor beta chains from the same sample are listed, as sequenced in a study of a mutant IDH1 vaccine in newly diagnosed glioma. No antigen has been assigned to these receptors. Indicated time point: week 35, safety follow-up. The study gave 300 ug of mutant IDH1 20-mer peptide per vaccine dose, with topical imiquimod. Sequenced by immunoSEQ multiplex PCR; TCRdb stores in-frame clones only, minus some. The sample shows under 35,000 clones, roughly four fifths of them seen only once. The sample consisted of PBMCs, taken from a glioma patient whose treatment included an IDH1 peptide vaccine. These TCRs come from a man between 50 and 59 years old with glioma.

The rearrangement uses TRBV7-2 and TRBJ2-1; 8 nucleotides agree with TRBD1. The CDR3 has 15 residues. Trimming at V came to 5 bases and at J to 5 bases, leaving 8 bases not matched to a gene. Germline V gene lookup returns CDR1 SGHTA and CDR2 FQGNSA. The CDR3 protein is CASSDRGVVNNEQFF. CDR3 sequence (DNA): TGTGCCAGCAGCGACAGGGGTGTAGTTAACAATGAGCAGTTCTTC.

To note about this clone: At one end the junction does not follow the germline gene, possibly because of a read error. V and J are TRBV7-7 and TRBJ2-5; 8 positions match TRBD2. In germline, CDR1 is SSHAT, CDR2 FNYEAQ (reference sequence). The CDR3 is made up of 14 amino acids. This CDR3 reads CASSGGEGRETQYF. CDR3 in DNA: TGTGCTAGCAGCGGGGGCGAGGGGCGGGAGACCCAGTACTTC.

The chain links TRBV19 to TRBJ2-5, with unresolved D. The V and J ends lost 5 bases and 2 bases respectively, with 6 bases between them. Per the germline V gene, CDR1 is LNHDA and CDR2 is SQIVND (reference sequence). The length of the CDR3 is 12 residues. The DNA for the CDR3 is TGTGCCAGTAGTCGGCAGCAAGAGACCCAGTACTTC. Its protein is CASSRQQETQYF.

The chain joins TRBV28 to TRBJ1-5; D remains ambiguous. The CDR3 consists of 13 residues. Germline CDR1 is MDHEN and CDR2 is SYDVKM. V was clipped by 8 bases and J by 3 bases, with 11 bases between them. The CDR3 reads CASLLSLNQPQHF. CDR3 bases: TGTGCCAGCCTTCTCTCCCTCAATCAGCCCCAGCATTTT.

The chain has TRBV7-2 and TRBJ1-5; the D is unclear. Germline assignment: CDR1 SGHTA and CDR2 FQGNSA. This CDR3 has 15 amino acids. Trimming stripped 0 bases from V and 0 bases from J, with 6 bases between. CDR3: CASSLASYSNQPQHF. The CDR3 nucleotides read TGTGCCAGCAGCTTAGCGTCTTATAGCAATCAGCCCCAGCATTTT.

This clone occurred a few times. This rearrangement joins TRBV5-6 to TRBJ2-5, with D perhaps TRBD2 (5 bases). In germline, CDR1 is SGHDT, CDR2 YYEEEE. The CDR3 extends over 14 amino acids. The V end was cut by 4 bases, the J end by 1 base, with 11 bases between. As DNA, the CDR3 is TGTGCCAGCAGCAATCTAGCAGGCCAAGAGACCCAGTACTTC. Amino acids: CASSNLAGQETQYF.

The CDR3 loop reads CASSLSTQGEQYF. Here the CDR3 DNA reads TGTGCCAGCAGCTTATCAACACAGGGCGAGCAGTACTTC. The rearrangement uses TRBV5-4 and TRBJ2-7; D is perhaps TRBD1 (6 bases). V was clipped by 2 bases and J by 6 bases, with 12 bases between them. The CDR3 is made up of 13 amino acids. Germline assignment: CDR1 SGHNT and CDR2 YYREEE (reference sequence).

This clone has just one count. The chain carries TRBV16 and TRBJ1-4, with D perhaps matching TRBD1 (6 bases). The CDR3 runs to 15 residues. The germline V gene has CDR1 KGHSY and CDR2 FQNENV. Trimming shortened V by 2 bases and J by 8 bases, and 15 bases separated the two germline ends. The DNA for the CDR3 is TGTGCCAGCAGCCAAACTCAGGGGTTAGGAGAAAAACTGTTTTTT. Translated, it gives CASSQTQGLGEKLFF.

There are a few counts of this clone. V is TRBV7-2 and J is TRBJ1-1, with D unresolved. Germline V lookup: CDR1 SGHTA, CDR2 FQGNSA. Trimming left V 5 bases short and J 7 bases short, with 11 bases between. There are 12 residues in the CDR3. CDR3 region: CASSPVRGEAFF. In nucleotides, the CDR3 is TGTGCCAGCAGCCCCGTTCGCGGTGAAGCTTTCTTT.

The table lists this clone with a count of one. This chain uses TRBV5-1 with TRBJ2-2; D gene uncertain. The V and J ends lost 0 bases and 6 bases respectively, with 6 bases between them. This CDR3 spans 13 amino acids. Looked up from germline, CDR1 is SGHRS and CDR2 is YFSETQ. The CDR3 region has the DNA TGCGCCAGCAGCTTGGCCAGAGCCGGGGAGCTGTTTTTT. Protein sequence: CASSLARAGELFF.